These T cell receptor beta chains were read from a single sample in a study of cytomegalovirus exposure and HLA in healthy donors. Sequenced by immunoSEQ multiplex PCR; TCRdb stores in-frame clones only, minus some. The sample consists of about 130,000 clones, 90% to 95% of them appearing once. Specimen: PBMCs. The receptors stem from a young woman in good health and CMV-seronegative. Each CDR3 is given with its conserved first and last residue.

CDR3aa | j_gene | v_gene
CASSFSQGPITEQFF | TRBJ2-1 | TRBV27
CASRDEAGQPQHF | TRBJ1-5 | TRBV2
CASSEAGSLAGGGEQYF | TRBJ2-7 | TRBV6-1
CAWSVQDRTEAFF | TRBJ1-1 | TRBV30
CASGRSAFF | TRBJ1-1 | TRBV28
CASSGSGRALSEQFF | TRBJ2-1 | TRBV6-1
CASSLAGADYGYTF | TRBJ1-2 | TRBV5-1
CASSGPGVDYGYTF | TRBJ1-2 | TRBV2
CASSEGLTGDYNEQFF | TRBJ2-1 | TRBV6-4
CASSDTGSHYGYTF | TRBJ1-2 | TRBV6-1
CANSMNTEAFF | TRBJ1-1 | TRBV2
CASSAEGAGYGYTF | TRBJ1-2 | TRBV5-6
CASSIGGTGGNSPLHF | TRBJ1-6 | TRBV19
CASSPDSSGSYEQYF | TRBJ2-7 | TRBV7-2
CASSSKREGLETQYF | TRBJ2-5 | TRBV7-9
CASSQGHSGAYEQYF | TRBJ2-7 | TRBV4-2
CASSSGDRARTEAFF | TRBJ1-1 | TRBV11-2
CASSGFPGQGTAKNIQYF | TRBJ2-4 | TRBV25-1
CASGAGGVSYEQYF | TRBJ2-7 | TRBV12-5
CASSLASGAYNEQFF | TRBJ2-1 | TRBV5-1
CASSFAEGRGTEAFF | TRBJ1-1 | TRBV7-9
CASSLASGMVQETQYF | TRBJ2-5 | TRBV7-6
CASTMGGGTGELFF | TRBJ2-2 | TRBV19
CASRKTGRDTQYF | TRBJ2-3 | TRBV6-6
CASRAGESYEQYF | TRBJ2-7 | TRBV7-9
CAWSGGNSPLHF | TRBJ1-6 | TRBV30
CASSIPPNYGYTF | TRBJ1-2 | TRBV19
CASSATGDSGNTIYF | TRBJ1-3 | TRBV9
CASSPAAWQTSTDTQYF | TRBJ2-3 | TRBV7-6
CASSYSIFWPTLTLGKLFF | TRBJ1-4 | TRBV6-7
CASSESGIPGNGYTF | TRBJ1-2 | TRBV2
CASSLIGLAESQYF | TRBJ2-7 | TRBV5-1
CASSLTGKGTQYF | TRBJ2-3 | TRBV27
CASRLRGGGNQPQHF | TRBJ1-5 | TRBV6-1
CASSFGAAYEQYF | TRBJ2-7 | TRBV28
CASSSWQSSYSNQPQHF | TRBJ1-5 | TRBV5-6
CSVGRANTGELFF | TRBJ2-2 | TRBV29-1
CATSRYRDRRTEAFF | TRBJ1-1 | TRBV15
CASSWWERPTGELFF | TRBJ2-2 | TRBV27
CASSLGLAGGSDTQYF | TRBJ2-3 | TRBV5-1
CASSDGQGASYEQYF | TRBJ2-7 | TRBV10-1
CASSLGRGQPQHF | TRBJ1-5 | TRBV11-2
CASSLATRGPSYEQYF | TRBJ2-7 | TRBV28
CASMWGQPYNQPQHF | TRBJ1-5 | TRBV28
CASSRRDREYGYTF | TRBJ1-2 | TRBV13
CASSPLNRGYTDTQYF | TRBJ2-3 | TRBV19
CASSFSATNEKLFF | TRBJ1-4 | TRBV5-1
CASSSEAIYNEQFF | TRBJ2-1 | TRBV5-1
CASSFGLADGELFF | TRBJ2-2 | TRBV27
CASSVLGGEQYF | TRBJ2-7 | TRBV6-6
CASSRAGTVKYQPQHF | TRBJ1-5 | TRBV19